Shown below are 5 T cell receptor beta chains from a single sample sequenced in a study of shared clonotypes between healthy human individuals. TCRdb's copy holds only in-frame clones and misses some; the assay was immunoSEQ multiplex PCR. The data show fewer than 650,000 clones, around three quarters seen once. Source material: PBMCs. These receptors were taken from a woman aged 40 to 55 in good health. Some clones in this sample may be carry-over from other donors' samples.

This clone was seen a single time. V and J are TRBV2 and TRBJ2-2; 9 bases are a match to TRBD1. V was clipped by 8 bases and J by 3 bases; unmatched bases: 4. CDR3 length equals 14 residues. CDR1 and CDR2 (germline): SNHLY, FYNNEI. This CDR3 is CASGTGHHTGELFF. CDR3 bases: TGTGCCAGCGGGACAGGGCATCACACCGGGGAGCTGTTTTTT. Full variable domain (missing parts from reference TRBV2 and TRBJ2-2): EPEVTQTPSHQVTQMGQEVILRCVPISNHLYFYWYRQILGQKVEFLVSFYNNEISEKSEIFDDQFSVERPDGSNFTLKIRSTKLEDSAMYFCASGTGHHTGELFFGEGSRLTVL.

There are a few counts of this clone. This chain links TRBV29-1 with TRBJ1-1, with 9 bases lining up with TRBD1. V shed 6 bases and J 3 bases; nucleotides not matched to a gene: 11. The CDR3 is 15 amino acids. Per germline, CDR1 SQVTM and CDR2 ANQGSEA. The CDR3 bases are TGCAGCGTGGGCACCGGGACAGGGACGTACACTGAAGCTTTCTTT. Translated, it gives CSVGTGTGTYTEAFF.

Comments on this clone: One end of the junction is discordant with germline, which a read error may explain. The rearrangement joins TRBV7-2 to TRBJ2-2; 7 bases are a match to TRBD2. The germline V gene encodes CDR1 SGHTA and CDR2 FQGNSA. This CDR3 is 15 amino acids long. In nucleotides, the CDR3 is TGTGCCAGCAACTTAGCGGGTCTCAACACCGGGGAGCTGTTTTTT. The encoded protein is CASNLAGLNTGELFF.

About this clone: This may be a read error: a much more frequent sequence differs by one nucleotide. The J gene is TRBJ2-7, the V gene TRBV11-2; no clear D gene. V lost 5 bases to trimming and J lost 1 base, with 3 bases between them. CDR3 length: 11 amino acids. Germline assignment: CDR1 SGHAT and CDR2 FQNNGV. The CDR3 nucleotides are TGTGCCAGCAGCCGTTCCTACGAGCAGTACTTC. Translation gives CASSRSYEQYF.

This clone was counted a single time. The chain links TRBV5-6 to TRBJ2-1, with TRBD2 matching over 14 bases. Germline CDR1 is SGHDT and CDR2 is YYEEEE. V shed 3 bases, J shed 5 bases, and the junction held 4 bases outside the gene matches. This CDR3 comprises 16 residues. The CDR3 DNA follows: TGTGCCAGCAGCTGGGGACTAGCGGGAGTTGACAATGAGCAGTTCTTC. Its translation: CASSWGLAGVDNEQFF.